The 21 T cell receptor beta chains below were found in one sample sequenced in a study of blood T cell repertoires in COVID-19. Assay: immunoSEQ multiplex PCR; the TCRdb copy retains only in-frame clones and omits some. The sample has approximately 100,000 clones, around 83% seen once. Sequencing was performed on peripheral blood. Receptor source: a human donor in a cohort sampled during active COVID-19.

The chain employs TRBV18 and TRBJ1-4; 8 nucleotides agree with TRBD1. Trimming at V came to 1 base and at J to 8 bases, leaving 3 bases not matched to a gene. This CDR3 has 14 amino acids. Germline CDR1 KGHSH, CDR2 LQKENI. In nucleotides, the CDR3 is TGTGCCAGCTCACCACTCGGACAGGGAGAAAAACTGTTTTTT. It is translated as CASSPLGQGEKLFF.

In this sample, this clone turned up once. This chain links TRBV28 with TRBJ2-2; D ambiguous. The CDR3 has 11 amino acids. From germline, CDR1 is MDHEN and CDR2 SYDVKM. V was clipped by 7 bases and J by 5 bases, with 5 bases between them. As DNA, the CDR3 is TGTGCCAGCAAAGAGACCGGGGAGCTGTTTTTT. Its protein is CASKETGELFF.

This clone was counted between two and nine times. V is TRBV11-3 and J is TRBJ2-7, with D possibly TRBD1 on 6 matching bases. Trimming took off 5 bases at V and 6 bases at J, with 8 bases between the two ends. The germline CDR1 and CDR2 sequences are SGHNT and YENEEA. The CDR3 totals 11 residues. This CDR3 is CASSKGGEQYF. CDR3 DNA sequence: TGTGCCAGCAGCAAAGGGGGCGAGCAGTACTTC.

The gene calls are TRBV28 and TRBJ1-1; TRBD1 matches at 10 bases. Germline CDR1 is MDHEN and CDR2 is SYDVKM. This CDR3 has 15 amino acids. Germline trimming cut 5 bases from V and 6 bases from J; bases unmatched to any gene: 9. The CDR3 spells CASSPRQGAVAEAFF. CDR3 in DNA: TGTGCCAGCAGTCCCCGACAGGGGGCGGTCGCTGAAGCTTTCTTT.

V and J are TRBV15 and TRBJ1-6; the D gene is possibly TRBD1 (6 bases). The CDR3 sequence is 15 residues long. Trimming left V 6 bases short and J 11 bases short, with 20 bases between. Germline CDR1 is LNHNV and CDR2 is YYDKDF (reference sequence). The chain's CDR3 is CATRTKGGGSTPLHF. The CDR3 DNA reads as TGTGCCACCAGGACAAAGGGGGGGGGCTCTACACCCCTCCACTTT.

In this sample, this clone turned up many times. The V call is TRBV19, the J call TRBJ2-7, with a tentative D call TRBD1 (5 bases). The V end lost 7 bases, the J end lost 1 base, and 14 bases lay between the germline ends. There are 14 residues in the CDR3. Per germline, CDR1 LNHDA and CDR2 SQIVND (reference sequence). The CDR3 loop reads CASTKNTGSYEQYF. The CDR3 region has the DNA TGTGCCAGTACCAAAAATACAGGATCCTACGAGCAGTACTTC.

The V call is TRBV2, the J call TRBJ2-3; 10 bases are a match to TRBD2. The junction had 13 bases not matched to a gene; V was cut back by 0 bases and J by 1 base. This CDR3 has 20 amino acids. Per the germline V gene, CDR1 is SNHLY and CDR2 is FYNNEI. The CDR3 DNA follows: TGTGCCAGCAGTGAAGCGCTTCCGGCTAGCGGGAGCTCCCGCACAGATACGCAGTATTTT. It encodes CASSEALPASGSSRTDTQYF.

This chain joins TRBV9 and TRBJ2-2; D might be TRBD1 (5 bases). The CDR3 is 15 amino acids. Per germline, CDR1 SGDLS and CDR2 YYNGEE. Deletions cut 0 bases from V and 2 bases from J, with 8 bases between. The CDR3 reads CASSVGRANTGELFF. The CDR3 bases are TGTGCCAGCAGCGTAGGCAGGGCAAACACCGGGGAGCTGTTTTTT.

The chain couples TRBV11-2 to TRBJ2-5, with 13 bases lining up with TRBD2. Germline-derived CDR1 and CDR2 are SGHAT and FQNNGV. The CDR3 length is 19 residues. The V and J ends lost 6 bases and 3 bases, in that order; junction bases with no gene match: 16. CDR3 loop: CASSPGRLAGGPGEETQYF. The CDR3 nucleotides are TGTGCCAGCAGTCCCGGGAGACTAGCGGGAGGTCCGGGGGAAGAGACCCAGTACTTC.

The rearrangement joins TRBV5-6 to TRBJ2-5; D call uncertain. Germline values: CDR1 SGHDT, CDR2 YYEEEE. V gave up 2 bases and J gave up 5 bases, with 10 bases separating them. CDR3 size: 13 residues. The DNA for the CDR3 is TGTGCCAGCAGCTTTGTCGCGAGGGAGACCCAGTACTTC. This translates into CASSFVARETQYF.

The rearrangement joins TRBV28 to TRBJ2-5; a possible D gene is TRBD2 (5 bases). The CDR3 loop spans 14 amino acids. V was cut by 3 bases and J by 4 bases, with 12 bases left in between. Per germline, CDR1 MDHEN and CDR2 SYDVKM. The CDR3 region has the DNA TGTGCCAGCAGTTTTCCGGGAAACGTAGAGACCCAGTACTTC. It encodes CASSFPGNVETQYF.

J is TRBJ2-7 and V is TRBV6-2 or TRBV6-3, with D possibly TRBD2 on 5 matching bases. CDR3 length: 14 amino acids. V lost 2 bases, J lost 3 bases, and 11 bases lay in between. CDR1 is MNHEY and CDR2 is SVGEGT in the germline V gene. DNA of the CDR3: TGTGCCAGCAGTTACGACCCGGGGAGCTACGAGCAGTACTTC. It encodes CASSYDPGSYEQYF.

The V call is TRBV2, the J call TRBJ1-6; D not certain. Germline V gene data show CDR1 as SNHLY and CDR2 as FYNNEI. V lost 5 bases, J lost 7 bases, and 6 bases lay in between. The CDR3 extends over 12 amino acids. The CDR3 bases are TGTGCCAGCAGTATTCTCAATTCACCCCTCCACTTT. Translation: CASSILNSPLHF.

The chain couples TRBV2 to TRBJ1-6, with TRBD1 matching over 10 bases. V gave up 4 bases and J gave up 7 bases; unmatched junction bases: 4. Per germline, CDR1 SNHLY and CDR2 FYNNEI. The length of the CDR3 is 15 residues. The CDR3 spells CASSGQGAANSPLHF. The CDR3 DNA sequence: TGTGCCAGCAGTGGACAGGGGGCCGCCAATTCACCCCTCCACTTT.

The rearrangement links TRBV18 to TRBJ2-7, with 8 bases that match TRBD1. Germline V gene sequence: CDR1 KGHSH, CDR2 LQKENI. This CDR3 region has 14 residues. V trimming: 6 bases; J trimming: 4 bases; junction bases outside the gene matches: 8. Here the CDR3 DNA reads TGTGCCAGCTCTTGGGGACAGGCTAAGTACGAGCAGTACTTC. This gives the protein CASSWGQAKYEQYF.

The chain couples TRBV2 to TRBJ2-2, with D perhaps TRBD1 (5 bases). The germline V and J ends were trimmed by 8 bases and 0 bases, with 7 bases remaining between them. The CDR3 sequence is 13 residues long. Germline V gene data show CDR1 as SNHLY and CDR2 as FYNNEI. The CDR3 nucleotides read TGTGCCAGCCGACAGACGAACACCGGGGAGCTGTTTTTT. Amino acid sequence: CASRQTNTGELFF.

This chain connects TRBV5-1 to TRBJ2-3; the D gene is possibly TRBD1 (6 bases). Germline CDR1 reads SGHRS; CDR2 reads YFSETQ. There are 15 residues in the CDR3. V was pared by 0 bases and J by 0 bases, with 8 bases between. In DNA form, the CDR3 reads TGCGCCAGCAGCTTGGAGGACAGTAGCACAGATACGCAGTATTTT. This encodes CASSLEDSSTDTQYF.

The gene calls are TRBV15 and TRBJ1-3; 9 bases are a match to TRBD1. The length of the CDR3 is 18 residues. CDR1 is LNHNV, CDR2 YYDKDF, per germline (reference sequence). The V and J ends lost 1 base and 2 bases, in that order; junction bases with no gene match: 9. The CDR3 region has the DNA TGTGCCACCAGCAGAGCAGAGGACAGGGGCAAGACTGGAAACACCATATATTTT. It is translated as CATSRAEDRGKTGNTIYF. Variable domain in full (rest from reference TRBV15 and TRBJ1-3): DAMVIQNPRYQVTQFGKPVTLSCSQTLNHNVMYWYQQKSSQAPKLLFHYYDKDFNNEADTPDNFQSRRPNTSFCFLDIRSPGLGDTAMYLCATSRAEDRGKTGNTIYFGEGSWLTVV.

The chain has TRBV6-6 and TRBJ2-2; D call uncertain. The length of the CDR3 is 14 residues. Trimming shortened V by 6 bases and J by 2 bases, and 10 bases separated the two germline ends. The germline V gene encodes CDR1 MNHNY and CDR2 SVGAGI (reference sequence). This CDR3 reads CASRQNLNTGELFF. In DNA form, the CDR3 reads TGTGCCAGCAGACAGAATCTCAACACCGGGGAGCTGTTTTTT.

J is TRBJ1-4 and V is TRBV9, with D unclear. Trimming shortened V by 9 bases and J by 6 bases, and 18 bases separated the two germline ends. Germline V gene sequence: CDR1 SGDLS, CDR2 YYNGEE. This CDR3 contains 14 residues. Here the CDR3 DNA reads TGTGCCATCCCGAGGGCAGGTTTAGATGAAAAACTGTTTTTT. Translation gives CAIPRAGLDEKLFF.

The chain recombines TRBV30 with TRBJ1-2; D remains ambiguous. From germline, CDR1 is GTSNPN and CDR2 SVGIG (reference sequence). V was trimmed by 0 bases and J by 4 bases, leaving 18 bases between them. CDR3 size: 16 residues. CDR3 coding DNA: TGTGCCTGGAGTGTACCTTACAGCCCAGAGCTCTATGGCTACACCTTC. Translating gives CAWSVPYSPELYGYTF. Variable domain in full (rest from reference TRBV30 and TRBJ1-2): SQTIHQWPATLVQPVGSPLSLECTVEGTSNPNLYWYRQAAGRGLQLLFYSVGIGQISSEVPQNLSASRPQDRQFILSSKKLLLSDSGFYLCAWSVPYSPELYGYTFGSGTRLTVV.